This T cell receptor beta chain is drawn from a study of CD8+ T cells in alopecia areata. Germline CDR1 LGHNA, CDR2 YSLEER. Between the trimmed V and J ends, which lost 4 bases and 6 bases, there was a span of 12 bases. CDR3 length: 13 amino acids. RNA extraction and reverse transcription yielded cDNA as sequencing template. Only in-frame clones appear in the TCRdb table, and some are missing; sequencing was by immunoSEQ multiplex PCR. The table records about 150,000 clones, under 60% of them present only once. The sequenced sample was CD8+ T cells sorted from blood, obtained at week 0. The chain combines TRBV4-3 with TRBJ1-1; perhaps TRBD1 as D (5 bases). The receptor was derived from a human donor with alopecia areata. CDR3 amino acids: CASSPQRGAEAFF. CDR3 bases: TGCGCCAGCAGCCCCCAGCGGGGCGCTGAAGCTTTCTTT.